The 26 T cell receptor beta chains in this list originate from one sample, sequenced in a study of cytomegalovirus exposure and HLA in healthy donors. Vbeta (60) and Jbeta (13) primers were used in the PCR. Here immunoSEQ multiplex PCR was the method, and the copy in TCRdb shows in-frame clones only, minus some. The table includes about 89,000 clones, roughly two thirds detected once. The sample taken for sequencing was PBMCs. These receptors all come from a woman aged 25 to 45 in good health and CMV-seronegative.

This chain connects TRBV5-1 to TRBJ2-5; 7 positions agree with TRBD1. CDR1 is SGHRS and CDR2 is YFSETQ in the germline V gene. The CDR3 has 15 residues. The V and J ends lost 2 bases and 1 base, in that order; junction bases with no gene match: 5. CDR3 loop: CASSFTGAIQETQYF. In nucleotides, the CDR3 is TGCGCCAGCAGCTTCACAGGGGCGATCCAAGAGACCCAGTACTTC.

This chain joins TRBV18 and TRBJ2-3; a weak D match, TRBD2 (7 bases). CDR3 size: 16 residues. Germline values: CDR1 KGHSH, CDR2 LQKENI. Trimming pared 3 bases from V and 1 base from J, leaving 14 bases between. CDR3: CASSPRAGARTDTQYF. In DNA, the CDR3 is TGTGCCAGCTCACCCCGGGCGGGGGCCCGCACAGATACGCAGTATTTT.

The gene calls are TRBV6-5 and TRBJ2-7; TRBD2 might be the D (6 bases). The CDR3 is 14 amino acids. From germline, CDR1 is MNHEY and CDR2 SVGAGI. The germline V and J ends were trimmed by 7 bases and 2 bases, with 15 bases remaining between them. Written as DNA, the CDR3 is TGTGCCAGCATGACCGATAGCGGACCCTACGAGCAGTACTTC. It yields the protein CASMTDSGPYEQYF.

Only a few counts were recorded for this clone. J is TRBJ1-1 and V is TRBV18; D is unresolved. V gave up 6 bases and J gave up 1 base, with 9 bases separating them. Germline V gene lookup returns CDR1 KGHSH and CDR2 LQKENI. CDR3 size: 13 residues. The CDR3 reads CASSHGENTEAFF. In DNA form, the CDR3 reads TGTGCCAGCTCCCACGGAGAGAACACTGAAGCTTTCTTT.

This clone appeared a few times. The CDR3 nucleotides read TGCAGCGTAGAAACATGGCGAGCGGGAGGGAGGGAGCAGTTCTTC. Translation: CSVETWRAGGREQFF. The chain couples TRBV29-1 to TRBJ2-1; 10 bases are shared with TRBD2. Per germline, CDR1 SQVTM and CDR2 ANQGSEA. The CDR3 runs 15 residues. Trimming cost V 6 bases and J 10 bases; bases outside gene matches: 15.

The chain joins TRBV19 to TRBJ2-5; 7 nucleotides line up with TRBD1. The J call may be incorrect, as the DNA end agrees better with TRBJ2-7. The CDR3 spans 14 residues. Germline CDR1 is LNHDA and CDR2 is SQIVND (reference sequence). Written as DNA, the CDR3 is TGTGCCAGTAGTATTCGACAGGGCTACCACGAGCAGTACTTC. Protein product: CASSIRQGYHEQYF.

The chain couples TRBV5-6 to TRBJ2-7; TRBD2 aligns across 8 bases. Germline V gene lookup returns CDR1 SGHDT and CDR2 YYEEEE. Germline trimming cut 4 bases from V and 5 bases from J; bases unmatched to any gene: 14. The CDR3 totals 16 residues. CDR3 sequence: CASSPPGSGALNEQYF. Written as DNA, the CDR3 is TGTGCCAGCAGCCCCCCGGGTAGCGGGGCGCTTAACGAGCAGTACTTC.

This chain links TRBV13 with TRBJ1-1; 9 nucleotides match TRBD1. In germline, CDR1 is PRHDT, CDR2 FYEKMQ (reference sequence). V lost 5 bases, J lost 1 base, and 5 bases stayed unmatched. CDR3 length equals 15 residues. The CDR3 region is CASSAQGQGNTEAFF. The CDR3 DNA sequence: TGTGCCAGCAGCGCACAGGGACAGGGGAACACTGAAGCTTTCTTT.

This clone was detected only a few times. The rearrangement links TRBV4-3 to TRBJ2-7; D may be TRBD2 (6 bases). Trimming stripped 4 bases from V and 2 bases from J, with 12 bases between. Germline values: CDR1 LGHNA, CDR2 YSLEER. The CDR3 is 14 residues long. Here the CDR3 reads CASSRGTYTYEQYF. CDR3 coding DNA: TGCGCCAGCAGCCGCGGGACCTACACCTACGAGCAGTACTTC.

This clone was seen a handful of times. The rearrangement links TRBV27 to TRBJ2-3; the D gene is possibly TRBD1 (8 bases). Per the germline V gene, CDR1 is MNHEY and CDR2 is SMNVEV (reference sequence). The CDR3 is 17 amino acids. With 4 bases removed from V and 1 base from J, the gap between germline ends came to 18 bases. In DNA, the CDR3 is TGTGCCAGCAGTTCGTCGACAGGGGACTACGGCACAGATACGCAGTATTTT. Its translation is CASSSSTGDYGTDTQYF.

The chain employs TRBV19 and TRBJ2-1; 9 nucleotides match TRBD1. The CDR3 runs to 12 residues. In germline, CDR1 is LNHDA, CDR2 SQIVND (reference sequence). V lost 10 bases and J lost 8; bases outside the gene matches: 6. As DNA, the CDR3 is TGTGCCACCGGACAGGGGTTGGATGAGCAGTTCTTC. Its protein product is CATGQGLDEQFF.

V usage is TRBV7-7 and J usage is TRBJ2-5; 12 positions agree with TRBD2. J lost 5 bases, V lost 5 bases, and 12 bases had no gene match. This CDR3 contains 17 residues. Germline V lookup: CDR1 SSHAT, CDR2 FNYEAQ (reference sequence). In DNA form, the CDR3 reads TGTGCCAGCAGCCTTGGGACTAGCGGGCGGCGACAGGAGACCCAGTACTTC. Translation: CASSLGTSGRRQETQYF.

The chain links TRBV12-5 to TRBJ2-3, with D perhaps TRBD1 (5 bases). The CDR3 runs 13 residues. Trimming cost V 8 bases and J 2 bases, with 11 bases left between them. Germline assignment: CDR1 LGHNT and CDR2 FRNRAP. The CDR3 nucleotides are TGTGCTAGTACCCCAGGGTACACAGATACGCAGTATTTT. Its protein is CASTPGYTDTQYF.

The J gene is TRBJ2-1, the V gene TRBV7-3, with TRBD2 identical over 10 bases. There are 15 residues in the CDR3. V trimming: 2 bases; J trimming: 7 bases; junction bases outside the gene matches: 5. Looked up from germline, CDR1 is SGHTA and CDR2 is FQGTGA. The CDR3 sequence: CASSLELAGRNEQFF. CDR3 sequence (DNA): TGTGCCAGCAGCTTAGAACTAGCGGGACGGAATGAGCAGTTCTTC.

The chain couples TRBV11-2 to TRBJ2-1; 11 bases map to TRBD1. The CDR3 extends over 15 amino acids. Trimming cost V 5 bases and J 9 bases; bases outside gene matches: 9. From germline, CDR1 is SGHAT and CDR2 FQNNGV. The CDR3 DNA sequence: TGTGCCAGCAGCCCAGGAGGGACAGGGGGAGGTGAGCAGTTCTTC. Translating it yields CASSPGGTGGGEQFF.

This rearrangement joins TRBV5-6 to TRBJ1-2; no definite D call. CDR1 and CDR2 from the germline V gene are SGHDT and YYEEEE. The germline V and J ends were trimmed by 1 base and 2 bases, with 9 bases remaining between them. The CDR3 has 14 amino acids. Written as DNA, the CDR3 is TGTGCCAGCAGCTTGTTCGAGGAGAACTATGGCTACACCTTC. Its protein product is CASSLFEENYGYTF.

This clone showed up just a few times. This chain joins TRBV7-2 and TRBJ1-1; D remains unclear. The CDR3 has 13 amino acids. CDR1 and CDR2 from the germline V gene are SGHTA and FQGNSA. The V end lost 1 base, the J end lost 4 bases, and 7 bases lay between the germline ends. The CDR3 DNA is TGTGCCAGCAGCTTAGGGCCAGTCACTGAAGCTTTCTTT. Its translation: CASSLGPVTEAFF. The full variable domain, its missing parts supplied by reference TRBV7-2 and TRBJ1-1, is GAGVSQSPSNKVTEKGKDVELRCDPISGHTALYWYRQSLGQGLEFLIYFQGNSAPDKSGLPSDRFSAERTGGSVSTLTIQRTQQEDSAVYLCASSLGPVTEAFFGQGTRLTVV.

A single count supports this clone. The chain uses TRBV7-9 and TRBJ2-7; the match to TRBD1 covers 7 bases. The CDR3 is made up of 16 amino acids. Germline CDR1 is SEHNR and CDR2 is FQNEAQ (reference sequence). The V segment lost 3 bases and the J segment 0 bases; nucleotides outside the gene matches: 8. CDR3 coding DNA: TGTGCCAGCAGCTTTGGGACAGCTCGCAGCTCCTACGAGCAGTACTTC. Its translation is CASSFGTARSSYEQYF.

The gene calls are TRBV5-5 and TRBJ1-1, with unresolved D. Germline CDR1 is SGHKS and CDR2 is YYEKEE (reference sequence). CDR3 size: 13 residues. The V gene lost 4 bases and the J gene lost 5 bases, with 12 bases spanning the gap. The CDR3 region is CASSVREFTEAFF. CDR3 bases: TGTGCCAGCAGCGTCCGGGAGTTTACTGAAGCTTTCTTT.

The chain uses TRBV2 and TRBJ2-7; TRBD1 might be the D (5 bases). The CDR3 runs to 14 residues. The V gene lost 6 bases and the J gene lost 2 bases, with 14 bases spanning the gap. The V gene's germline CDR1 is SNHLY and CDR2 FYNNEI. CDR3 amino acids: CASRTALLAYEQYF. The DNA for the CDR3 is TGTGCCAGCAGGACAGCACTCCTTGCCTACGAGCAGTACTTC.

This sequence joins TRBV18 and TRBJ1-2; D is perhaps TRBD1 (5 bases). Germline lookup yields CDR1 KGHSH and CDR2 LQKENI. V lost 6 bases, J lost 8 bases, and 13 bases lay in between. The CDR3 has 12 amino acids. CDR3 region: CASSPAGGGYTF. The CDR3 DNA reads TGTGCCAGCTCCCCCGCGGGGGGAGGCTACACCTTC.

The rearrangement links TRBV28 to TRBJ1-5; TRBD1 matches at 7 bases. The CDR3 totals 15 residues. Germline V gene data show CDR1 as MDHEN and CDR2 as SYDVKM. V lost 3 bases to trimming and J lost 2 bases; unmatched junction nucleotides: 4. The CDR3 sequence: CASSFQGVGNQPQHF. CDR3 DNA: TGTGCCAGCAGTTTCCAGGGGGTAGGCAATCAGCCCCAGCATTTT.

The chain's CDR3 is CASSSDRGGYTF. DNA of the CDR3: TGTGCCAGCAGCTCCGACAGGGGTGGCTACACCTTC. The rearrangement uses TRBV7-9 and TRBJ1-2; TRBD1 matches 8 bases. Germline loops: CDR1 SEHNR, CDR2 FQNEAQ (reference sequence). V dropped 4 bases and J dropped 7; count of bases not matched to a gene: 2. The CDR3 has 12 residues.

This chain connects TRBV25-1 to TRBJ1-2, with TRBD1 as a possible D gene (5 bases). Germline assignment: CDR1 MGHDK and CDR2 SYGVNS. This CDR3 is 13 amino acids long. Trimming removed 5 bases from V and 4 bases from J, with 11 bases in between. In DNA form, the CDR3 reads TGTGCCAGCAGTCCGGAGGGGCCCTATGGCTACACCTTC. It is translated as CASSPEGPYGYTF.

V is TRBV6-5 and J is TRBJ1-5, with a possible D match to TRBD1 (5 bases). The CDR3 extends over 14 amino acids. V was pared by 0 bases and J by 7 bases, with 10 bases between. CDR1 is MNHEY and CDR2 is SVGAGI in the germline V gene. As DNA, the CDR3 is TGTGCCAGCAGTTACTCGAGCGGGGGACAGCCCCAGCATTTT. This gives the protein CASSYSSGGQPQHF.

This clone was detected only once. The chain recombines TRBV11-1 with TRBJ2-5; maybe TRBD2 (7 bases). V was shortened by 3 bases and J by 2 bases, with 19 bases between the two germline ends. Germline V gene lookup returns CDR1 SGHAT and CDR2 FQDESV (reference sequence). The CDR3 has 17 residues. DNA of the CDR3: TGTGCCAGCAGCTTCCATCCCGGGGGGCGAGGTCAAGAGACCCAGTACTTC. Encoded protein: CASSFHPGGRGQETQYF.